Shown below are 28 T cell receptor beta chains from a single sample sequenced in a study of cytomegalovirus exposure and HLA in healthy donors. The primer mix had 60 Vbeta and 13 Jbeta primers. The protocol was immunoSEQ multiplex PCR, while the TCRdb copy is restricted to in-frame clones and leaves out a portion. The sample has roughly 99,000 clones, about 74% seen once. Sequencing input: PBMCs. These receptors came from a man in his sixties in good health and CMV-seropositive.

In regard to this clone: The same CDR3 also results from other DNA sequences found in this sample. The J gene is TRBJ2-1, the V gene TRBV12-5; 12 bases are a match to TRBD2. The CDR3 consists of 14 residues. V gave up 3 bases and J gave up 14 bases; unmatched junction bases: 8. The V gene's germline CDR1 is LGHNT and CDR2 FRNRAP. The CDR3 bases are TGTGCTAGTGGTTTAGGACTAGCGGGGCCAACAGAGTTCTTC. The encoded protein is CASGLGLAGPTEFF.

The chain recombines TRBV9 with TRBJ2-3; TRBD2 matches at 9 bases. The CDR3 spans 22 residues. The V and J ends lost 0 bases and 0 bases, in that order; junction bases with no gene match: 20. CDR1 and CDR2 (germline): SGDLS, YYNGEE. The CDR3 DNA reads as TGTGCCAGCAGCGTAGACCCCGGGAGGGCGGGGGGGAACCCACTCAGCACAGATACGCAGTATTTT. Translation: CASSVDPGRAGGNPLSTDTQYF.

The rearrangement uses TRBV5-6 and TRBJ2-7; 7 nucleotides agree with TRBD1. This CDR3 comprises 13 residues. After removal of 1 base from V and 3 bases from J, the junction contained 1 base not matched to a gene. The V gene's germline CDR1 is SGHDT and CDR2 YYEEEE. The CDR3 DNA is TGTGCCAGCAGCTTGAGGACAGGCTACGAGCAGTACTTC. This encodes CASSLRTGYEQYF.

The chain employs TRBV13 and TRBJ2-7; TRBD1 matches 8 bases. CDR1 and CDR2 (germline): PRHDT, FYEKMQ (reference sequence). The CDR3 sequence is 17 residues long. V was clipped by 5 bases and J by 3 bases; unmatched bases: 15. In DNA form, the CDR3 reads TGTGCCAGCAGCCCCATAGGCACCACAGGGGGTGGCTACGAGCAGTACTTC. Its translation: CASSPIGTTGGGYEQYF.

This clone was seen just once. The gene calls are TRBV6-5 and TRBJ1-2, with D perhaps TRBD1 (5 bases). The germline V gene has CDR1 MNHEY and CDR2 SVGAGI. Trimming took off 7 bases at V and 0 bases at J, with 15 bases between the two ends. This CDR3 region has 15 residues. CDR3 DNA: TGTGCCAGCATTAGAACCGGGGGTCCTAACTATGGCTACACCTTC. Protein: CASIRTGGPNYGYTF.

The rearrangement uses TRBV10-3 and TRBJ2-3; 7 positions match TRBD1. This CDR3 spans 14 amino acids. V shed 6 bases and J 5 bases; nucleotides not matched to a gene: 8. The germline V gene has CDR1 ENHRY and CDR2 SYGVKD. The CDR3 DNA reads TGTGCCATCAGGGAAGGACAGGTGGGAGATACGCAGTATTTT. It translates to CAIREGQVGDTQYF.

This chain connects TRBV27 to TRBJ2-6; tentative D call: TRBD1 (6 bases). Trimming stripped 5 bases from V and 2 bases from J, with 10 bases between. This CDR3 is 15 amino acids long. CDR1 is MNHEY, CDR2 SMNVEV, per germline (reference sequence). CDR3 sequence reads: CASSRTVTGANVLTF. CDR3 nucleotides: TGTGCCAGCAGTCGGACAGTGACTGGGGCCAACGTCCTGACTTTC.

The chain is built from TRBV19 and TRBJ2-7; 9 bases line up with TRBD1. V shed 6 bases, J shed 5 bases, and the junction held 11 bases outside the gene matches. CDR3 size: 15 residues. Germline assignment: CDR1 LNHDA and CDR2 SQIVND (reference sequence). The CDR3, as DNA: TGTGCCAGTAGACAGGGGGCGCGAGTAGGCGACGAGCAGTACTTC. It yields the protein CASRQGARVGDEQYF.

The J gene is TRBJ2-7, the V gene TRBV19; 7 nucleotides align to TRBD1. Germline assignment: CDR1 LNHDA and CDR2 SQIVND (reference sequence). The CDR3 totals 15 residues. Trimming removed 5 bases from V and 3 bases from J; junction bases left unmatched: 10. The CDR3 nucleotides are TGTGCCAGTAGTGACCGGGACAGTGGAGGCTACGAGCAGTACTTC. Its protein is CASSDRDSGGYEQYF.

This clone was seen a few times. The chain joins TRBV7-2 to TRBJ1-4; D not certain. The germline V gene encodes CDR1 SGHTA and CDR2 FQGNSA. The ends were cut back, 5 bases at V and 0 bases at J, with 19 bases in the middle. The CDR3 loop spans 18 amino acids. The CDR3 is CASSPPLGSGSTNEKLFF. The CDR3 DNA follows: TGTGCCAGCAGCCCCCCCCTTGGTTCGGGTTCAACTAATGAAAAACTGTTTTTT.

The rearrangement joins TRBV2 to TRBJ2-2, with a weak D call TRBD1 (6 bases). Germline V gene lookup returns CDR1 SNHLY and CDR2 FYNNEI. This CDR3 has 16 amino acids. Trimming shortened V by 5 bases and J by 0 bases, and 13 bases separated the two germline ends. The CDR3 protein is CASSITGNANTGELFF. CDR3 DNA: TGTGCCAGCAGTATAACAGGGAACGCGAACACCGGGGAGCTGTTTTTT.

The J gene is TRBJ2-2, the V gene TRBV11-3; 8 bases are shared with TRBD1. This CDR3 is 14 amino acids long. J was trimmed by 4 bases and V by 5 bases; bases with no gene match: 3. Germline CDR1 SGHNT, CDR2 YENEEA. This CDR3 is CASSAGQATGELFF. The CDR3 DNA follows: TGTGCCAGCAGCGCGGGACAGGCCACCGGGGAGCTGTTTTTT.

The rearrangement links TRBV25-1 to TRBJ2-1; D ambiguous. This CDR3 has 15 amino acids. Germline V gene data show CDR1 as MGHDK and CDR2 as SYGVNS. The V and J ends lost 4 bases and 4 bases respectively, with 14 bases between them. The CDR3 coding sequence is TGTGCCAGCAGTGTGAGTACCCTTCCTTACAATGAGCAGTTCTTC. Translating gives CASSVSTLPYNEQFF.

The chain combines TRBV5-6 with TRBJ1-2; the D gene is possibly TRBD1 (6 bases). The CDR3 covers 13 residues. Per germline, CDR1 SGHDT and CDR2 YYEEEE. Trimming pared 1 base from V and 11 bases from J, leaving 15 bases between. The CDR3 DNA sequence: TGTGCCAGCAGCTTGACAGGGATGGGATGGTACACCTTC. Its translation is CASSLTGMGWYTF.

This chain connects TRBV5-4 to TRBJ1-1; 9 bases are a match to TRBD1. V shed 1 base, J shed 4 bases, and the junction held 5 bases outside the gene matches. This CDR3 has 15 residues. From germline, CDR1 is SGHNT and CDR2 YYREEE (reference sequence). CDR3 sequence (DNA): TGTGCCAGCAGCTTGACAGGGGGCACGGGCACTGAAGCTTTCTTT. Its translation: CASSLTGGTGTEAFF. The entire variable domain, with the rest obtained from reference TRBV5-4 and TRBJ1-1, is as follows: ETGVTQSPTHLIKTRGQQVTLRCSSQSGHNTVSWYQQALGQGPQFIFQYYREEENGRGNFPPRFSGLQFPNYSSELNVNALELDDSALYLCASSLTGGTGTEAFFGQGTRLTVV.

This chain connects TRBV2 to TRBJ2-7; possibly TRBD1 for D (6 bases). The V gene's germline CDR1 is SNHLY and CDR2 FYNNEI. V was pared by 7 bases and J by 3 bases, with 19 bases between. This CDR3 spans 15 amino acids. CDR3 coding DNA: TGTGCCAGCAAACTTCAGGGGACCCCAGGCTACGAGCAGTACTTC. Protein: CASKLQGTPGYEQYF. The full variable domain, in which reference TRBV2 and TRBJ2-7 provide the parts outside the CDR3, is EPEVTQTPSHQVTQMGQEVILRCVPISNHLYFYWYRQILGQKVEFLVSFYNNEISEKSEIFDDQFSVERPDGSNFTLKIRSTKLEDSAMYFCASKLQGTPGYEQYFGPGTRLTVT.

This clone was detected a few times. The V gene is TRBV19, the J gene TRBJ1-5; 7 positions agree with TRBD1. The CDR3 runs 15 residues. After removal of 4 bases from V and 5 bases from J, the junction contained 8 bases not matched to a gene. Germline V gives CDR1 LNHDA, CDR2 SQIVND (reference sequence). The CDR3 coding sequence is TGTGCCAGTAGTACTGAGGACAGGAGGTATCAGCCCCAGCATTTT. Its translation: CASSTEDRRYQPQHF.

The V and J genes are TRBV11-3 and TRBJ2-7; TRBD1 matches at 8 bases. CDR1 and CDR2 (germline): SGHNT, YENEEA. The CDR3 has 13 residues. Trimming at V came to 5 bases and at J to 3 bases, leaving 3 bases not matched to a gene. The CDR3 loop is CASSLTGVYEQYF. CDR3 DNA sequence: TGTGCCAGCAGCCTGACAGGGGTCTACGAGCAGTACTTC.

V usage is TRBV7-9 and J usage is TRBJ1-3; 7 bases map to TRBD1. Trimming cost V 5 bases and J 10 bases; bases outside gene matches: 11. The CDR3 runs to 14 residues. Germline lookup yields CDR1 SEHNR and CDR2 FQNEAQ (reference sequence). This CDR3 is CASSAGQAEGTIYF. The CDR3 DNA is TGTGCCAGCAGCGCAGGACAGGCGGAGGGGACCATATATTTT. The entire variable domain, with the rest obtained from reference TRBV7-9 and TRBJ1-3, is as follows: DTGVSQNPRHKITKRGQNVTFRCDPISEHNRLYWYRQTLGQGPEFLTYFQNEAQLEKSRLLSDRFSAERPKGSFSTLEIQRTEQGDSAMYLCASSAGQAEGTIYFGEGSWLTVV.

A single count supports this clone. The chain recombines TRBV12-5 with TRBJ2-7; D is unresolved. V dropped 0 bases and J dropped 0 bases, with 12 bases sitting between them. Per the germline V gene, CDR1 is LGHNT and CDR2 is FRNRAP. This CDR3 region has 16 residues. The CDR3 spells CASGLVRSRNSYEQYF. The CDR3 DNA follows: TGTGCTAGTGGTTTGGTACGGAGCCGGAACTCCTACGAGCAGTACTTC. Supplemented by reference TRBV12-5 and TRBJ2-7, the full variable domain reads DARVTQTPRHKVTEMGQEVTMRCQPILGHNTVFWYRQTMMQGLELLAYFRNRAPLDDSGMPKDRFSAEMPDATLATLKIQPSEPRDSAVYFCASGLVRSRNSYEQYFGPGTRLTVT.

The chain links TRBV9 to TRBJ1-2; D might be TRBD1 (6 bases). Trimming removed 1 base from V and 0 bases from J, with 7 bases in between. This CDR3 is 14 amino acids long. Germline lookup yields CDR1 SGDLS and CDR2 YYNGEE. For the CDR3, the DNA is TGTGCCAGCAGCGTATGGACAGCTAACTATGGCTACACCTTC. Translating gives CASSVWTANYGYTF.

The V call is TRBV5-4, the J call TRBJ2-1; TRBD1 might be the D (6 bases). V was cut by 0 bases and J by 0 bases, with 7 bases left in between. This CDR3 spans 15 amino acids. Per the germline V gene, CDR1 is SGHNT and CDR2 is YYREEE (reference sequence). Written as DNA, the CDR3 is TGTGCCAGCAGCTTGGGGGGGCCCTCCTACAATGAGCAGTTCTTC. This codes for CASSLGGPSYNEQFF. Filled out from reference TRBV5-4 and TRBJ2-1, the complete variable domain reads ETGVTQSPTHLIKTRGQQVTLRCSSQSGHNTVSWYQQALGQGPQFIFQYYREEENGRGNFPPRFSGLQFPNYSSELNVNALELDDSALYLCASSLGGPSYNEQFFGPGTRLTVL.

This sequence joins TRBV5-6 and TRBJ1-1, with D unresolved. Trimming stripped 0 bases from V and 1 base from J, with 4 bases between. This CDR3 is 13 amino acids long. Germline V gene lookup returns CDR1 SGHDT and CDR2 YYEEEE. CDR3 nucleotide sequence: TGTGCCAGCAGCTTGGGCAGGAACACTGAAGCTTTCTTT. Protein: CASSLGRNTEAFF.

V usage is TRBV6-1 and J usage is TRBJ2-5, with D perhaps TRBD2 (6 bases). V was clipped by 7 bases and J by 2 bases, with 14 bases between them. This CDR3 has 14 residues. Germline assignment: CDR1 MNHNS and CDR2 SASEGT. CDR3 in DNA: TGTGCCAGCAACCCCGGGACTCCTCAAGAGACCCAGTACTTC. Its protein product is CASNPGTPQETQYF.

This clone was counted only a few times. The chain carries TRBV6-5 and TRBJ1-2; D is undetermined. The germline V gene encodes CDR1 MNHEY and CDR2 SVGAGI. Trimming removed 5 bases from V and 8 bases from J, with 18 bases in between. The CDR3 is made up of 14 amino acids. CDR3 DNA sequence: TGTGCCAGCAGTGCGACTCTTGGATCCGGGGGCTACACCTTC. Translating gives CASSATLGSGGYTF.

The chain recombines TRBV10-2 with TRBJ1-2; 7 bases agree with TRBD1. Trimming cost V 7 bases and J 5 bases; bases outside gene matches: 13. Looked up from germline, CDR1 is WSHSY and CDR2 is SAAADI. The CDR3 extends over 15 amino acids. CDR3 loop: CASTKTGDGAYGYTF. In DNA, the CDR3 is TGCGCCAGCACTAAAACAGGGGACGGAGCTTATGGCTACACCTTC.

The rearrangement joins TRBV6-5 to TRBJ1-2, with 8 bases matching TRBD1. CDR1 and CDR2 from the germline V gene are MNHEY and SVGAGI. V lost 0 bases to trimming and J lost 4 bases; unmatched junction nucleotides: 1. This CDR3 comprises 14 residues. CDR3 sequence (DNA): TGTGCCAGCAGTTACTCCACAGGGGGCTATGGCTACACCTTC. Its translation: CASSYSTGGYGYTF.

This clone was counted once. The chain uses TRBV4-2 and TRBJ2-3; 10 nucleotides agree with TRBD1. In germline, CDR1 is LGHNA, CDR2 YNFKEQ. The CDR3 sequence is 15 residues long. The V and J ends lost 4 bases and 7 bases, in that order; junction bases with no gene match: 8. Here the CDR3 reads CASSPGTGDRHTQYF. CDR3 nucleotide sequence: TGTGCCAGCAGCCCCGGGACAGGGGACCGACATACGCAGTATTTT.